The present T cell receptor beta chain was sequenced within a study of T cell clones after liver transplantation. Method: immunoSEQ multiplex PCR; TCRdb's copy keeps in-frame clones and lacks some. This table has about 33,000 clones, just under 95% appearing once. The V end was cut by 5 bases, the J end by 2 bases, with 24 bases between. CDR3 length equals 19 residues. Germline V gives CDR1 MNHEY, CDR2 SMNVEV (reference sequence). The J gene is TRBJ1-4, the V gene TRBV27, with a possible D match to TRBD1 (5 bases). This clonotype was obtained from a human patient who received a liver transplant. Some T cells may arise from the graft donor. Sequences were derived from CD8+ T cells from blood, sampled 12 months after liver transplant. The CDR3: CASSPKWGFLGGTNEKLFF. The CDR3 DNA reads as TGTGCCAGCAGTCCAAAATGGGGCTTCCTTGGAGGGACTAATGAAAAACTGTTTTTT.